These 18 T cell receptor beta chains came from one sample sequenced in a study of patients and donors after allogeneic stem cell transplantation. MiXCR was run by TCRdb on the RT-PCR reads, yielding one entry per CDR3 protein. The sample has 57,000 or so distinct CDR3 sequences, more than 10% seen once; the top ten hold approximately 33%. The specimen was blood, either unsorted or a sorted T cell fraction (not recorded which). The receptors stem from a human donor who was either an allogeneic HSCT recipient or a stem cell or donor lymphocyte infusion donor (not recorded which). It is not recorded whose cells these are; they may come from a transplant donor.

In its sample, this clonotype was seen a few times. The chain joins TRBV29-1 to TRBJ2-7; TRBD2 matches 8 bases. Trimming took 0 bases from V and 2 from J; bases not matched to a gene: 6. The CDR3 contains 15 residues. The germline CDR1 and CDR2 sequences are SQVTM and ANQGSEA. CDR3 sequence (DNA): TGCAGCGTTGAAGAAGTGCGGGAGGAAACCTACGAGCAGTACTTC. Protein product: CSVEEVREETYEQYF.

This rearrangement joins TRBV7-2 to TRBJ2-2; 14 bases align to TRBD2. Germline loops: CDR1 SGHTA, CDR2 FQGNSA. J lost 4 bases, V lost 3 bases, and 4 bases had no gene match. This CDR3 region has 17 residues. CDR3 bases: TGTGCCAGCAGCTTGGGACTAGCGGGAGTTAGCACCGGGGAGCTGTTTTTT. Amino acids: CASSLGLAGVSTGELFF. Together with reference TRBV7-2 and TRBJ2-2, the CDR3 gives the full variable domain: GAGVSQSPSNKVTEKGKDVELRCDPISGHTALYWYRQSLGQGLEFLIYFQGNSAPDKSGLPSDRFSAERTGGSVSTLTIQRTQQEDSAVYLCASSLGLAGVSTGELFFGEGSRLTVL.

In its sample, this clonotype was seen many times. DNA of the CDR3: TGCAGTGCTGTAGCGGGAGTAACCTACAATGAGCAGTTCTTC. Protein sequence: CSAVAGVTYNEQFF. The chain joins TRBV20-1 to TRBJ2-1, with TRBD2 identical over 9 bases. Trimming took 5 bases from V and 2 from J; bases not matched to a gene: 4. The CDR3 covers 14 residues. From germline, CDR1 is DFQATT and CDR2 SNEGSKA (reference sequence).

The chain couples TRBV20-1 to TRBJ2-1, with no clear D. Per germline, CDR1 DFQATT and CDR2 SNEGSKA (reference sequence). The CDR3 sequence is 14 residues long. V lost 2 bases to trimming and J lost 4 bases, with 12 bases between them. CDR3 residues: CSARTEGSYNEQFF. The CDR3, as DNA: TGCAGTGCTAGAACGGAAGGTTCTTACAATGAGCAGTTCTTC.

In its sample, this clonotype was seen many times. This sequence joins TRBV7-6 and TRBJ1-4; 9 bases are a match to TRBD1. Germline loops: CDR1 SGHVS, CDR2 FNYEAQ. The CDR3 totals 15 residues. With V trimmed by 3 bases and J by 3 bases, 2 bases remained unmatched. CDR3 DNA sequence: TGTGCCAGCAGCTTGGGGACAGGGCCTAATGAAAAACTGTTTTTT. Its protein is CASSLGTGPNEKLFF.

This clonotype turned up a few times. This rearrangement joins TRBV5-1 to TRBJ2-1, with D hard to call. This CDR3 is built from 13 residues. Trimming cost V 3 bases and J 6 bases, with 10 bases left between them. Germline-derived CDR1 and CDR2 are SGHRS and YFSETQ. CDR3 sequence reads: CASSSLPGNEQFF. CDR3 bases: TGCGCCAGCAGCTCCTTGCCGGGCAATGAGCAGTTCTTC. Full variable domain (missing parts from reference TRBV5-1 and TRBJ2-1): KAGVTQTPRYLIKTRGQQVTLSCSPISGHRSVSWYQQTPGQGLQFLFEYFSETQRNKGNFPGRFSGRQFSNSRSEMNVSTLELGDSALYLCASSSLPGNEQFFGPGTRLTVL.

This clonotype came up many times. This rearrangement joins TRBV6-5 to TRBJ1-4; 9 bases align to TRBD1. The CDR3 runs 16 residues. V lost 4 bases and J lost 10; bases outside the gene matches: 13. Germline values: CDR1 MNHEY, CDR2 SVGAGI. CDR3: CASSSSGGQGLVKLFF. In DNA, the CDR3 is TGTGCCAGCAGTTCCTCAGGAGGACAGGGGCTTGTAAAACTGTTTTTT.

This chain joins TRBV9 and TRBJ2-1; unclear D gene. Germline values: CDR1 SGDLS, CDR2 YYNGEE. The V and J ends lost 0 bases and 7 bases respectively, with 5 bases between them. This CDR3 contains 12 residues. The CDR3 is CASSVEGNEQFF. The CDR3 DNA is TGTGCCAGCAGCGTAGAGGGTAATGAGCAGTTCTTC.

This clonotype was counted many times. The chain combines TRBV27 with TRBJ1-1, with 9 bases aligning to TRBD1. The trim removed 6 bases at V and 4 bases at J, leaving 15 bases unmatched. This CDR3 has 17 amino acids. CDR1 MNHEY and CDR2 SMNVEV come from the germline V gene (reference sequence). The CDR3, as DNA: TGTGCCAGCAGGCACTCCGGGACAGGGCTTACTAGCACTGAAGCTTTCTTT. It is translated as CASRHSGTGLTSTEAFF.

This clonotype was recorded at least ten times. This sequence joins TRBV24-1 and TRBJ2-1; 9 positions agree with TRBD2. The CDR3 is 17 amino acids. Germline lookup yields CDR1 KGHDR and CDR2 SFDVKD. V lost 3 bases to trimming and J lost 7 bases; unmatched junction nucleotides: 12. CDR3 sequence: CATSDPPLAGKANEQFF. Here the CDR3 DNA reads TGTGCCACCAGTGATCCCCCCCTAGCGGGAAAGGCGAATGAGCAGTTCTTC.

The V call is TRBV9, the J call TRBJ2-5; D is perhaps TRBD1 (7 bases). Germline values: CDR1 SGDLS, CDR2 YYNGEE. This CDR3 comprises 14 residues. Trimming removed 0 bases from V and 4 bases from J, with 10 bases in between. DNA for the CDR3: TGTGCCAGCAGCGTAGAGGAGGGGGCAGAGACCCAGTACTTC. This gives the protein CASSVEEGAETQYF. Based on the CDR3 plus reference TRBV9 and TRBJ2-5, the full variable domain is DSGVTQTPKHLITATGQRVTLRCSPRSGDLSVYWYQQSLDQGLQFLIQYYNGEERAKGNILERFSAQQFPDLHSELNLSSLELGDSALYFCASSVEEGAETQYFGPGTRLLVL.

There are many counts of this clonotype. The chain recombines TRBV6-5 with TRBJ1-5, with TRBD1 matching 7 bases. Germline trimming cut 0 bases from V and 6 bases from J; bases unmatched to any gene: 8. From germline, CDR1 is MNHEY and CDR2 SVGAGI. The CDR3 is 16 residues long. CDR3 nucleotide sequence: TGTGCCAGCAGTTACTCGTTCTCACCAGGGGGTCAGCCCCAGCATTTT. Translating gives CASSYSFSPGGQPQHF.

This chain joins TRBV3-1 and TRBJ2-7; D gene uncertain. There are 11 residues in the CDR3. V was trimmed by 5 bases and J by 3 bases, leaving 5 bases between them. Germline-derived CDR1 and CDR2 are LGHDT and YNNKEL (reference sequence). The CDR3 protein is CASSGVYEQYF. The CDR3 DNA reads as TGTGCCAGCAGCGGGGTCTACGAGCAGTACTTC.

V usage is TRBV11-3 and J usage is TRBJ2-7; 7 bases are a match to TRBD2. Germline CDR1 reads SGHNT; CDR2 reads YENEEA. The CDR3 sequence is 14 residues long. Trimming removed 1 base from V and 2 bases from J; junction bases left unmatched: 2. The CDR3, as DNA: TGTGCCAGCAGCTTAGCGGGAGGCCCCTACGAGCAGTACTTC. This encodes CASSLAGGPYEQYF. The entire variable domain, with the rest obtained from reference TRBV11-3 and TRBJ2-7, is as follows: EAGVVQSPRYKIIEKKQPVAFWCNPISGHNTLYWYLQNLGQGPELLIRYENEEAVDDSQLPKDRFSAERLKGVDSTLKIQPAELGDSAVYLCASSLAGGPYEQYFGPGTRLTVT.

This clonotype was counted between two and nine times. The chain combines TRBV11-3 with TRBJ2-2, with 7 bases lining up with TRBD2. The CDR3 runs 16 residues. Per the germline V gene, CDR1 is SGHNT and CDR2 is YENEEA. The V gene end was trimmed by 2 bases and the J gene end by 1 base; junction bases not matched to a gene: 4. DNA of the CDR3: TGTGCCAGCAGCTTATTCTCTAGCGGGAACACCGGGGAGCTGTTTTTT. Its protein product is CASSLFSSGNTGELFF.

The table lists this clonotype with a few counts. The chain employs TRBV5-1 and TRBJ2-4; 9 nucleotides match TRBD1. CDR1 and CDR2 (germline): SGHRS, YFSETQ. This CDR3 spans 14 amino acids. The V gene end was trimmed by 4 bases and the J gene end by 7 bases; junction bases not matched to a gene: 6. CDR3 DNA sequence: TGCGCCAGCAGCCCAAGACAGGGGGTCAACATTCAGTACTTC. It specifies CASSPRQGVNIQYF.

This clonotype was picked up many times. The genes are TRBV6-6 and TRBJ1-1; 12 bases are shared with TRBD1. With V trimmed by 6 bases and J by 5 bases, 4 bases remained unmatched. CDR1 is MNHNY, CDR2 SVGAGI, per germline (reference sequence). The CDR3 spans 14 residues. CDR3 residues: CASRGQGAGTEAFF. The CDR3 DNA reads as TGTGCCAGCAGGGGACAGGGGGCAGGAACTGAAGCTTTCTTT.

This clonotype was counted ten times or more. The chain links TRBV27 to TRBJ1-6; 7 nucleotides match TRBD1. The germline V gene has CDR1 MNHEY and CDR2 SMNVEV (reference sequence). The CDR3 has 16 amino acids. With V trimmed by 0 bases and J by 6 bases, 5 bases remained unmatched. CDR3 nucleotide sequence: TGTGCCAGCAGTTTATCCGCGGACAGGATTAATTCACCCCTCCACTTT. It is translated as CASSLSADRINSPLHF.